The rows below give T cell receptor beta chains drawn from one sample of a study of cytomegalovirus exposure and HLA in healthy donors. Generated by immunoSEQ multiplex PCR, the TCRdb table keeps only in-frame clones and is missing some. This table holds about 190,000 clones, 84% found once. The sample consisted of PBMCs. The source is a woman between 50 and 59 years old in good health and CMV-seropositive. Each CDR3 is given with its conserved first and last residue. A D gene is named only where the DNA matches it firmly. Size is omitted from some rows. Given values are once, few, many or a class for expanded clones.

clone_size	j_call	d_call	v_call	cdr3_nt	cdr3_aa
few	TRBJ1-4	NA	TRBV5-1	TGCGCCAGCAGCTCCCAGGGCGGGGGGGAAAAACTGTTTTTT	CASSSQGGGEKLFF
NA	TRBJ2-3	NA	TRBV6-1	TGTGCCAGCAGTGAACCCGGTACTAGCACAGATACGCAGTATTTT	CASSEPGTSTDTQYF
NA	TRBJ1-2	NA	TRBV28	TGTGCCAGCACCACTCCTCAGCGGGGGCCCAACTATGGCTACACCTTC	CASTTPQRGPNYGYTF
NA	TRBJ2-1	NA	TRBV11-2	TGTGCCAGCAGCCTCCCCAGGGGCAATGAGCAGTTCTTC	CASSLPRGNEQFF
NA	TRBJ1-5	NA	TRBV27	TGTGCCAGCAGCCTAGGGGTTTTTCAGCCCCAGCATTTT	CASSLGVFQPQHF
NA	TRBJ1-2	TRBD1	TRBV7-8	TGTGCCAGCAGCCCGGGACAGCCCTTTGCCTATGGCTACACCTTC	CASSPGQPFAYGYTF
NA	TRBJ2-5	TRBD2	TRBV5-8	TGTGCCAGCAGCTTTCCCGATCGGACTAGCGGGGAGACCCAGTACTTC	CASSFPDRTSGETQYF
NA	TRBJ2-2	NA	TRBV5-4	TGTGCCAGCAGCTTAAGGGGTTACACCGGGGAGCTGTTTTTT	CASSLRGYTGELFF
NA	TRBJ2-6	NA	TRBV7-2	TGTGCCAGCAGCGCCACTCGTCTAGCAGCTGGGGCCAACGTCCTGACTTTC	CASSATRLAAGANVLTF
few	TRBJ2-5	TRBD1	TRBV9	TGTGCCAGCAGCGGGGGGACAGGGGGCGCGGAGACCCAGTACTTC	CASSGGTGGAETQYF
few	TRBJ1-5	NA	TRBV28	TGTGCCAGCAGGCCCTACAGGACCAATCAGCCCCAGCATTTT	CASRPYRTNQPQHF
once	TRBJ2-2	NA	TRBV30	TGTGCCTGGGTGACGGGAAACACCGGGGAGCTGTTTTTT	CAWVTGNTGELFF
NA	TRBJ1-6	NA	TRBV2	TGTGCCAGCAGTCTACAGGGCTCCGGGTCTGGGTCACCCCTCCACTTT	CASSLQGSGSGSPLHF
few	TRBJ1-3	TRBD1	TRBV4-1	TGCGCCAGCAGCCTGGGACAGGTGTTCTCTGGAAACACCATATATTTT	CASSLGQVFSGNTIYF
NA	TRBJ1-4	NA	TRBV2	TGTGCCAGCAGTGTTATTAGTCAGGTTACCGAAAAACTGTTTTTT	CASSVISQVTEKLFF
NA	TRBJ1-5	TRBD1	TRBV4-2	TGTGCCAGCAGCCAAGCGGCCGGGACAGGGGGCAATCAGCCCCAGCATTTT	CASSQAAGTGGNQPQHF
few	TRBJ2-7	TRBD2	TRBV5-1	TGCGCCAGCAGCCGCGCGGGGGATCTACGAGAGCAGTACTTC	CASSRAGDLREQYF
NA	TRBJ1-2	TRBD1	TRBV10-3	TGTGCCATCAGCGCGGACAGGGGAGGCTACACCTTC	CAISADRGGYTF
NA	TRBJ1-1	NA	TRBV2	TGTGCCAGCAGTTACTCGCGGGACACTGAAGCTTTCTTT	CASSYSRDTEAFF
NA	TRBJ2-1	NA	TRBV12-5	TGTGCTAGTGGTTTGGGGGACTTAAACAATGAGCAGTTCTTC	CASGLGDLNNEQFF
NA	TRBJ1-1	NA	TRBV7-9	TGTGCCAGCAGCCCCCGCACAGGACCGAACACTGAAGCTTTCTTT	CASSPRTGPNTEAFF
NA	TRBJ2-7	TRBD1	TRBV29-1	TGCAGCGTAAAGACAGGGATGGGCGAGCAGTACTTC	CSVKTGMGEQYF
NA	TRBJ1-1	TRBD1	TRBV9	TGTGCCAGCAGCACCGGTAAGCCGGGACAGACCAACACTGAAGCTTTCTTT	CASSTGKPGQTNTEAFF
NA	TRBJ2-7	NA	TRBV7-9	TGTGCCAGCAGCAAGGACAGATACGAGCAGTACTTC	CASSKDRYEQYF